Below, 2 T cell receptor beta chains from the same sample are listed, as sequenced in a study of blood T cell repertoires in COVID-19. Measured with immunoSEQ multiplex PCR; TCRdb has only the in-frame clones, and not every one. The sample lists 250,000 to 300,000 clones; approximately 91% were seen once. The sequencing sample was made of PBMCs or T cells enriched from blood (not recorded which). These receptor sequences come from a woman aged 40 to 55 with acute COVID-19.

The chain has TRBV19 and TRBJ1-3; possibly TRBD1 for D (6 bases). Germline V lookup: CDR1 LNHDA, CDR2 SQIVND (reference sequence). The V end lost 8 bases, the J end lost 0 bases, and 11 bases lay between the germline ends. The CDR3 loop spans 14 amino acids. The DNA of the CDR3 is TGTGCCAGTCGCATACAGGGCTCTGGAAACACCATATATTTT. Amino acid sequence: CASRIQGSGNTIYF.

The genes are TRBV18 and TRBJ1-4, with 10 nucleotides matching TRBD1. CDR1 is KGHSH and CDR2 is LQKENI in the germline V gene. The V gene end was trimmed by 2 bases and the J gene end by 8 bases; junction bases not matched to a gene: 5. This CDR3 has 15 residues. The DNA for the CDR3 is TGTGCCAGCTCACCAGACAGGGGGCGCGGCGAAAAACTGTTTTTT. Residues: CASSPDRGRGEKLFF.